The 8 T cell receptor beta chains below all came from one sample that was sequenced in a study of response to subunit inactivated influenza vaccine. In TCRdb, the RT-PCR reads were re-called with MiXCR into one record per CDR3 protein. In the table there are about 570,000 distinct CDR3 sequences, 10% to 12% of which are singletons. This sample also belongs to another study, concerning T cells expressing NK-cell markers. From that study: cDNA encoding TCR beta was synthesized via 5'RACE template switching incorporating UMIs.

The sequenced sample was PBMCs from blood, obtained on the day of vaccination. The receptors stem from a man aged 45-65 years who received an inactivated influenza vaccine.

This sequence joins TRBV15 and TRBJ2-7, with D unresolved. Germline V gene lookup returns CDR1 LNHNV and CDR2 YYDKDF (reference sequence). Trimming shortened V by 3 bases and J by 4 bases, and 4 bases separated the two germline ends. The CDR3 loop spans 11 amino acids. CDR3 in DNA: TGTGCCACCAGCAGTGCTTACGAGCAGTACTTC. Its translation is CATSSAYEQYF. The whole variable domain, filled in from reference TRBV15 and TRBJ2-7, reads DAMVIQNPRYQVTQFGKPVTLSCSQTLNHNVMYWYQQKSSQAPKLLFHYYDKDFNNEADTPDNFQSRRPNTSFCFLDIRSPGLGDTAMYLCATSSAYEQYFGPGTRLTVT.

This clonotype was counted between two and nine times. The V call is TRBV7-6, the J call TRBJ2-1, with 8 bases lining up with TRBD1. After removal of 3 bases from V and 8 bases from J, the junction contained 6 bases not matched to a gene. This CDR3 contains 14 residues. CDR1 and CDR2 (germline): SGHVS, FNYEAQ. The CDR3 reads CASSFTGGSDEQFF. The CDR3 DNA follows: TGTGCCAGCAGCTTCACAGGGGGGAGCGATGAGCAGTTCTTC.

J is TRBJ1-4 and V is TRBV12-3 or TRBV12-4; 8 bases fit TRBD1. The CDR3 extends over 15 amino acids. The V segment lost 5 bases and the J segment 5 bases; nucleotides outside the gene matches: 7. The CDR3 is CASSREQGGNEKLFF. CDR3 nucleotide sequence: TGTGCCAGCAGTCGCGAACAGGGGGGAAATGAAAAACTGTTTTTT.

The chain recombines TRBV7-2 with TRBJ2-7; 11 bases align to TRBD2. Trimming cost V 8 bases and J 4 bases; bases outside gene matches: 7. CDR3 size: 14 residues. Germline V gives CDR1 SGHTA, CDR2 FQGNSA. CDR3 sequence reads: CASELAGGLYEQYF. The DNA for the CDR3 is TGTGCCAGCGAATTAGCGGGAGGGCTTTACGAGCAGTACTTC.

The table lists this clonotype with a few counts. J is TRBJ2-1 and V is TRBV10-3; D remains ambiguous. The CDR3 runs 17 residues. The germline V gene has CDR1 ENHRY and CDR2 SYGVKD. V lost 10 bases and J lost 0, with 22 bases in between. The CDR3 sequence: CATRARPSPSSYNEQFF. In nucleotides, the CDR3 is TGTGCCACTCGGGCCCGGCCCTCCCCTAGCTCCTACAATGAGCAGTTCTTC.

The sample holds a few counts of this clonotype. The chain's CDR3 is CSARVANFEKLFF. DNA of the CDR3: TGCAGTGCTAGAGTGGCAAATTTTGAAAAACTGTTTTTT. The chain links TRBV20-1 to TRBJ1-4; D not certain. CDR1 DFQATT and CDR2 SNEGSKA come from the germline V gene (reference sequence). This CDR3 spans 13 amino acids. Trimming pared 1 base from V and 7 bases from J, leaving 10 bases between.

The chain has TRBV7-9 and TRBJ2-5; TRBD2 might be the D (6 bases). Deletions cut 5 bases from V and 4 bases from J, with 14 bases between. Per the germline V gene, CDR1 is SEHNR and CDR2 is FQNEAQ (reference sequence). CDR3 length equals 14 residues. The chain's CDR3 is CASSRRALGETQYF. The DNA of the CDR3 is TGTGCCAGCAGCCGGAGGGCCCTGGGAGAGACCCAGTACTTC.

This clonotype showed up just a few times. The gene calls are TRBV29-1 and TRBJ1-1; D gene unclear. The CDR3 is 11 amino acids. V lost 2 bases to trimming and J lost 6 bases, with 7 bases between them. Germline assignment: CDR1 SQVTM and CDR2 ANQGSEA. The CDR3, as DNA: TGCAGCGTTGAACCAGTAGCTGAAGCTTTCTTT. Amino acid sequence: CSVEPVAEAFF.